Listed below are T cell receptor beta chains from one sample, sequenced in a study of spatial heterogeneity in lung cancer. MiXCR, applied by TCRdb to the 5' RACE reads, yields one record per CDR3 protein. Of about 35,000 distinct CDR3 sequences in the sample, around 3.1% were seen once. Sequencing used normal lung tissue next to the tumor, obtained at surgery. The source of these receptors is a male donor with early-stage non-small cell lung cancer. CDR3s include the opening cysteine and the closing phenylalanine or tryptophan. The order of the fields is V gene, D gene, J gene, clone size, CDR3 DNA, CDR3 protein. A D gene is named only where the DNA matches it firmly. For some rows the clone size is stated as once, few or many, or as a class when expanded; others skip it.

TRBV7-9	NA	TRBJ2-1	many	TGTGCCAGCAGCTTGGCACTGGACAGGAGACTAGTCTTC	CASSLALDRRLVF
TRBV18	NA	TRBJ2-3	many	TGTGCCAGCTCACGGTCTGACAATACGCAGTATTTT	CASSRSDNTQYF
TRBV5-1	TRBD2	TRBJ2-3	NA	TGCGCCAGCACTCCTGGGGATAGCGGGGGGCCTGCAGATACGCAGTATTTT	CASTPGDSGGPADTQYF
TRBV3-1	NA	TRBJ1-2	NA	TGTGCCAGCAGCCAAGGTTCCGGGGGCTACACCTTC	CASSQGSGGYTF
TRBV5-1	TRBD1	TRBJ2-7	many	TGCGCCAGCAGCCGGGACAGCAGAAACGAGCAGTACTTC	CASSRDSRNEQYF
TRBV28	NA	TRBJ1-5	many	TGTGCCAGCAGTTCCCCAGGAACGAATCAGCCCCAGCATTTT	CASSSPGTNQPQHF
TRBV29-1	TRBD2	TRBJ2-3	many	TGCAGCGTCCATAGAGCGGGAGTGGGTACAGATACGCAGTATTTT	CSVHRAGVGTDTQYF
TRBV5-5	NA	TRBJ2-2	many	TGTGCCAGCAGCTTGGGGCGGACGGGTTTTCCCGGGGAGCTGTTTTTT	CASSLGRTGFPGELFF
TRBV2	TRBD2	TRBJ2-7	many	TGTGCCAGCAGTACCGGGACTACCTACGAGCAGTACTTC	CASSTGTTYEQYF
TRBV20-1	NA	TRBJ2-3	NA	TGCAGTGCTACCTTACTTATCTTCGGGACAATCACAGATACGCAGTATTTT	CSATLLIFGTITDTQYF
TRBV14	NA	TRBJ1-2	medium-sized	TGTGCCAGCAGCCAAGGCAGGGATGGAAGCTACACCTTC	CASSQGRDGSYTF
TRBV29-1	TRBD2	TRBJ2-3	many	TGCAGCGTTGATGGGCCTAGCGGGGGTGATACGCAGTATTTT	CSVDGPSGGDTQYF
TRBV5-4	NA	TRBJ1-2	few	TGTGCCAGCAGTCAGGGTGGCGGCTACACCTTC	CASSQGGGYTF
TRBV5-1	NA	TRBJ1-1	medium-sized	TGCGCCAGCAGCTTGATCGGGGCTGGTGAAGCTTTCTTT	CASSLIGAGEAFF
TRBV2	NA	TRBJ2-7	NA	TGTGCCAGCAGTGTCGAACCCGGGACGTCTCCGTACTTC	CASSVEPGTSPYF
TRBV4-2	NA	TRBJ2-7	many	TGTGCCAGTGGAAGGGGGGGCCACGAGCAGTACTTC	CASGRGGHEQYF
TRBV19	TRBD1	TRBJ2-7	few	TGTGCCAGTTCACCCGGGCGGACAGGCAGGGAGCAGTACTTC	CASSPGRTGREQYF
TRBV2	NA	TRBJ1-2	many	TGTGCCAGCAGTGAAGCCAAGGACTATGGCTACACCTTC	CASSEAKDYGYTF
TRBV6-5	NA	TRBJ1-3	few	TGTGCCAGCAGTTACGGACATTCCTTCTCTGGAAACACCATATATTTT	CASSYGHSFSGNTIYF
TRBV20-1	TRBD2	TRBJ2-3	many	TGCAGCGTTAGCGGGGGGCGGGTAGATACGCAGTATTTT	CSVSGGRVDTQYF
TRBV10-3	TRBD1	TRBJ2-3	NA	TGTGCAATACGGGAAGGACAGGATTCCACAGATACGCAGTATTTT	CAIREGQDSTDTQYF
TRBV6-6	NA	TRBJ2-6	NA	TGTGCCACTGCCGGGGCGGGGGCCAACGTCCTGACTTTC	CATAGAGANVLTF
TRBV6-2/TRBV6-3	NA	TRBJ2-2	many	TGTGCCAGCAGTTACGGTTTCGGCCGGACCGGGGAGCTGTTTTTT	CASSYGFGRTGELFF
TRBV15	TRBD1	TRBJ2-3	NA	TGTGCCACCAGCAGAGATGGGACAGGGGTCTCATATACGCAGTATTTT	CATSRDGTGVSYTQYF
TRBV3-1	NA	TRBJ1-6	many	TGTGCCAGCTCCAGACGGGCGGCAAATAATTCACCCCTCCACTTT	CASSRRAANNSPLHF
TRBV28	NA	TRBJ1-3	many	TGTGCCAGCAGTTTACGCCCGTCATACGACACCATATATTTT	CASSLRPSYDTIYF
TRBV20-1	NA	TRBJ2-7	many	TGCAGTGCTGCCACCGGGCCCACCTACGAGCAGTACTTC	CSAATGPTYEQYF
TRBV20-1	TRBD1	TRBJ2-5	many	TGCAGTGCTCCCCGGACAGGTGGAGAGACCCAGTACTTC	CSAPRTGGETQYF
TRBV6-2/TRBV6-3	NA	TRBJ1-3	many	TGTGCCAGCACACAGGCCGGCTCTGGAAACACCATATATTTT	CASTQAGSGNTIYF
TRBV6-2/TRBV6-3	TRBD2	TRBJ2-1	many	TGTGCCAGCTTAGGGACTAGCGTCTACAATGAGCAGTTCTTC	CASLGTSVYNEQFF
TRBV5-1	NA	TRBJ2-3	many	TGCGCCAGCAGCTTGTATAGTCGGGGGACAGATACGCAGTATTTT	CASSLYSRGTDTQYF
TRBV7-6	NA	TRBJ2-3	many	TGTGCCAGCAGCTTAGCACGAGCCACAGATACGCAGTATTTT	CASSLARATDTQYF
TRBV28	NA	TRBJ2-5	medium-sized	TGTGCCAGCAGTTTCTCCCGGACGGAAAAAGAGACCCAGTACTTC	CASSFSRTEKETQYF
TRBV5-1	TRBD1	TRBJ1-4	few	TGCGCCAGCAGCTCCCTCGGACAGGGGGCCTCTAATGAAAAACTGTTTTTT	CASSSLGQGASNEKLFF
TRBV11-2	TRBD2	TRBJ2-1	many	TGTGCCAGCAGCCCAAGGACTAGCGGCGGAAGCTCCTACAATGAGCAGTTCTTC	CASSPRTSGGSSYNEQFF
TRBV7-6	TRBD2	TRBJ2-3	many	TGTGCCAGCAGCCCACCGGGACTAGCGGGAGGAAATACGCAGTATTTT	CASSPPGLAGGNTQYF